Presented here are 26 T cell receptor beta chains from one specimen sequenced in a study of PD-L1 blockade in urothelial cancer. Time point given: pretreatment peripheral blood. This table comes from immunoSEQ multiplex PCR, and its TCRdb copy is limited to in-frame clones, with some not included. The data hold roughly 67,000 clones, with 70% to 90% observed a single time. The specimen was PBMCs, collected around atezolizumab (anti-PD-L1) treatment. These TCRs come from a man between 60 and 75 years old with urothelial cancer.

The chain uses TRBV5-4 and TRBJ2-5, with 11 bases fitting TRBD1. This CDR3 is 17 amino acids long. Germline CDR1 SGHNT, CDR2 YYREEE (reference sequence). Germline trimming cut 3 bases from V and 5 bases from J; bases unmatched to any gene: 12. This CDR3 reads CASSSTWDRGLGETQYF. DNA of the CDR3: TGTGCCAGCAGCTCCACCTGGGACAGGGGGTTGGGGGAGACCCAGTACTTC. The full variable domain, completed using reference TRBV5-4 and TRBJ2-5, is ETGVTQSPTHLIKTRGQQVTLRCSSQSGHNTVSWYQQALGQGPQFIFQYYREEENGRGNFPPRFSGLQFPNYSSELNVNALELDDSALYLCASSSTWDRGLGETQYFGPGTRLLVL.

V is TRBV18 and J is TRBJ2-1; 9 nucleotides match TRBD2. This CDR3 is 17 amino acids long. Germline V gene sequence: CDR1 KGHSH, CDR2 LQKENI. V lost 4 bases, J lost 0 bases, and 7 bases stayed unmatched. The CDR3 DNA follows: TGTGCCAGCTCACAGTGGAGCGGGGGGATCTCCTACAATGAGCAGTTCTTC. This gives the protein CASSQWSGGISYNEQFF.

The chain employs TRBV7-2 and TRBJ2-7; D perhaps matches TRBD2 (6 bases). This CDR3 region has 15 residues. Trimming cost V 4 bases and J 3 bases, with 16 bases left between them. The germline CDR1 and CDR2 sequences are SGHTA and FQGNSA. Here the CDR3 reads CASSSNLGGYYEQYF. In DNA form, the CDR3 reads TGTGCCAGCAGCTCGAACCTGGGGGGATACTACGAGCAGTACTTC. Full variable domain (rest looked up from reference TRBV7-2 and TRBJ2-7): GAGVSQSPSNKVTEKGKDVELRCDPISGHTALYWYRQSLGQGLEFLIYFQGNSAPDKSGLPSDRFSAERTGGSVSTLTIQRTQQEDSAVYLCASSSNLGGYYEQYFGPGTRLTVT.

In its sample, this clone ranks as medium-sized (0.01 to 0.1%). The chain uses TRBV28 and TRBJ2-5; TRBD1 matches 9 bases. The germline CDR1 and CDR2 sequences are MDHEN and SYDVKM. The CDR3 is made up of 14 amino acids. J lost 5 bases, V lost 6 bases, and 7 bases had no gene match. The CDR3 region is CASRKTGGLETQYF. DNA of the CDR3: TGTGCCAGCAGGAAAACAGGGGGCCTTGAGACCCAGTACTTC.

This clone has more than one count but fewer than ten. The chain couples TRBV6-1 to TRBJ2-2; weak D call: TRBD1 (6 bases). The CDR3 is 18 amino acids. Germline lookup yields CDR1 MNHNS and CDR2 SASEGT. The germline V and J ends were trimmed by 1 base and 4 bases, with 19 bases remaining between them. The CDR3 loop is CASSEGGWGTFFTGELFF. CDR3 DNA: TGTGCCAGCAGTGAAGGGGGATGGGGGACATTCTTCACCGGGGAGCTGTTTTTT.

This CDR3 reads CAWKTSGGGEQYF. The CDR3 region has the DNA TGTGCCTGGAAGACTAGCGGGGGGGGCGAGCAGTACTTC. This chain joins TRBV30 and TRBJ2-7; 14 bases fit TRBD2. J lost 6 bases, V lost 4 bases, and 2 bases had no gene match. The CDR3 is 13 residues long. The germline CDR1 and CDR2 sequences are GTSNPN and SVGIG (reference sequence). The complete variable domain, with remaining parts taken from reference TRBV30 and TRBJ2-7, reads SQTIHQWPATLVQPVGSPLSLECTVEGTSNPNLYWYRQAAGRGLQLLFYSVGIGQISSEVPQNLSASRPQDRQFILSSKKLLLSDSGFYLCAWKTSGGGEQYFGPGTRLTVT.

The CDR3 nucleotides read TGTGCCAGCTCACCGTTCGGACAGGGAACCTCTGGAAACACCATATATTTT. Translating it yields CASSPFGQGTSGNTIYF. This chain connects TRBV18 to TRBJ1-3, with 8 bases fitting TRBD1. V lost 3 bases to trimming and J lost 0 bases; unmatched junction nucleotides: 7. This CDR3 spans 17 amino acids. Per the germline V gene, CDR1 is KGHSH and CDR2 is LQKENI.

Turning to this clone: At one boundary the junction diverges from the germline segment, which might be a read error. The chain joins TRBV7-6 to TRBJ1-1, with 9 nucleotides matching TRBD1. The CDR3 has 11 amino acids. In germline, CDR1 is SGHVS, CDR2 FNYEAQ. CDR3 DNA sequence: TGTGCCAGCAGCTTAGGGACAGGGGATCACTTT. It translates to CASSLGTGDHF.

The CDR3 here is CASSYSIGESTDTQYF. The CDR3 region has the DNA TGTGCCAGCAGTTACTCGATCGGGGAGAGCACAGATACGCAGTATTTT. The chain employs TRBV6-5 and TRBJ2-3; tentative D call: TRBD2 (5 bases). The V gene lost 0 bases and the J gene lost 0 bases, with 10 bases spanning the gap. The V gene's germline CDR1 is MNHEY and CDR2 SVGAGI. The CDR3 is 16 amino acids.

The CDR3 is CASSSRGSSYNSPLHF. The DNA of the CDR3 is TGCGCCAGCAGCTCCCGGGGGAGCTCCTATAATTCACCCCTCCACTTT. The chain joins TRBV5-1 to TRBJ1-6; TRBD1 might be the D (5 bases). This CDR3 is 16 amino acids long. V gave up 3 bases and J gave up 0 bases, with 10 bases separating them. Germline V gene data show CDR1 as SGHRS and CDR2 as YFSETQ.

This clone was seen just once. V gene TRBV18 combines with J gene TRBJ1-4, with 10 positions matching TRBD1. V lost 3 bases to trimming and J lost 8 bases; unmatched junction nucleotides: 12. Germline V CDR1 and CDR2: KGHSH, LQKENI. The CDR3 runs to 17 residues. CDR3 sequence: CASSPRGSGTGVEKLFF. DNA of the CDR3: TGTGCCAGCTCACCCCGTGGATCGGGGACAGGGGTGGAAAAACTGTTTTTT. Full variable domain (missing parts from reference TRBV18 and TRBJ1-4): NAGVMQNPRHLVRRRGQEARLRCSPMKGHSHVYWYRQLPEEGLKFMVYLQKENIIDESGMPKERFSAEFPKEGPSILRIQQVVRGDSAAYFCASSPRGSGTGVEKLFFGSGTQLSVL.

V and J are TRBV19 and TRBJ2-7; 9 bases align to TRBD1. The CDR3 extends over 13 amino acids. Germline V gene sequence: CDR1 LNHDA, CDR2 SQIVND (reference sequence). V was clipped by 3 bases and J by 4 bases; unmatched bases: 1. The CDR3: CASSMDRGYEQYF. The CDR3 region has the DNA TGTGCCAGTAGTATGGACAGGGGTTACGAGCAGTACTTC.

J is TRBJ2-3 and V is TRBV7-2; TRBD2 aligns across 7 bases. V shed 5 bases, J shed 8 bases, and the junction held 1 base outside the gene matches. Germline CDR1 reads SGHTA; CDR2 reads FQGNSA. The CDR3 covers 11 residues. The CDR3 nucleotides read TGTGCCAGCAGCCCGGGGGGTACGCAGTATTTT. It specifies CASSPGGTQYF.

The rearrangement joins TRBV9 to TRBJ1-2; 9 nucleotides line up with TRBD1. Germline V CDR1 and CDR2: SGDLS, YYNGEE. V trimming: 4 bases; J trimming: 6 bases; junction bases outside the gene matches: 4. The CDR3 is 13 residues long. In DNA, the CDR3 is TGTGCCAGCAGCAGGGACAGGGTCCATGGCTACACCTTC. It is translated as CASSRDRVHGYTF.

This clone was counted a single time. The V and J genes are TRBV7-9 and TRBJ1-1, with D tentatively TRBD1 (5 bases). V was shortened by 7 bases and J by 2 bases, with 20 bases between the two germline ends. Germline V gives CDR1 SEHNR, CDR2 FQNEAQ (reference sequence). The CDR3 covers 16 residues. The DNA for the CDR3 is TGTGCCAGCACCCCGGCTTGGGGGGGTATTAACACTGAAGCTTTCTTT. Amino acids: CASTPAWGGINTEAFF.

This chain connects TRBV2 to TRBJ1-1; 7 bases align to TRBD1. Germline CDR1 and CDR2: SNHLY and FYNNEI. J was trimmed by 5 bases and V by 5 bases; bases with no gene match: 11. This CDR3 region has 15 residues. CDR3 nucleotides: TGTGCCAGCAGTAAACAGACAGGGTATGGGACTGAAGCTTTCTTT. Translation gives CASSKQTGYGTEAFF.

V usage is TRBV5-1 and J usage is TRBJ2-7; 15 bases match TRBD2. From germline, CDR1 is SGHRS and CDR2 YFSETQ. This CDR3 has 16 residues. J was trimmed by 6 bases and V by 4 bases; bases with no gene match: 8. For the CDR3, the DNA is TGCGCCAGCAGCGTACTGGGACTAGCGGGGGGCGGCGAGCAGTACTTC. Encoded protein: CASSVLGLAGGGEQYF.

The chain has TRBV30 and TRBJ2-1, with 7 bases that match TRBD1. J lost 6 bases, V lost 5 bases, and 16 bases had no gene match. This CDR3 spans 16 amino acids. Germline CDR1 GTSNPN, CDR2 SVGIG (reference sequence). CDR3 DNA sequence: TGTGCCTGGGGAACCCCTCGACAGGGTTTGAGCAATGAGCAGTTCTTC. This translates into CAWGTPRQGLSNEQFF.

V usage is TRBV9 and J usage is TRBJ2-1, with 9 bases matching TRBD1. CDR1 and CDR2 from the germline V gene are SGDLS and YYNGEE. The V gene end was trimmed by 3 bases and the J gene end by 3 bases; junction bases not matched to a gene: 7. The CDR3 extends over 16 amino acids. The CDR3 DNA reads as TGTGCCAGCAGCGAGGGGGACAGGGTCCTCTACAATGAGCAGTTCTTC. Translating it yields CASSEGDRVLYNEQFF.

This chain joins TRBV9 and TRBJ1-5, with D possibly TRBD1 on 6 matching bases. The ends were cut back, 0 bases at V and 3 bases at J, with 7 bases in the middle. The CDR3 contains 14 residues. Germline-derived CDR1 and CDR2 are SGDLS and YYNGEE. Here the CDR3 DNA reads TGTGCCAGCAGCGTAGGACAGGACAATCAGCCCCAGCATTTT. Its translation: CASSVGQDNQPQHF.

This chain joins TRBV11-2 and TRBJ2-7, with 9 bases lining up with TRBD1. V gave up 5 bases and J gave up 1 base; unmatched junction bases: 6. The CDR3 is 15 residues long. In germline, CDR1 is SGHAT, CDR2 FQNNGV. The DNA for the CDR3 is TGTGCCAGCAGCGCAACAGGGGGCAGATCCTACGAGCAGTACTTC. Encoded protein: CASSATGGRSYEQYF.

The chain couples TRBV29-1 to TRBJ1-1; tentative D call: TRBD1 (5 bases). The CDR3 spans 14 residues. The germline V and J ends were trimmed by 1 base and 6 bases, with 15 bases remaining between them. Germline values: CDR1 SQVTM, CDR2 ANQGSEA. The CDR3 reads CSVEGTRGGSEAFF. Written as DNA, the CDR3 is TGCAGCGTTGAAGGGACGAGGGGAGGCTCTGAAGCTTTCTTT.

This rearrangement joins TRBV5-1 to TRBJ2-7, with 7 nucleotides matching TRBD1. Germline assignment: CDR1 SGHRS and CDR2 YFSETQ. With V trimmed by 3 bases and J by 2 bases, 5 bases remained unmatched. CDR3 length: 14 amino acids. DNA of the CDR3: TGCGCCAGCAGCTGGGGACAGTTTACCTACGAGCAGTACTTC. Residues: CASSWGQFTYEQYF.

This clone was seen a few times. This rearrangement joins TRBV4-3 to TRBJ1-1; a possible D gene is TRBD1 (6 bases). The CDR3 has 16 amino acids. Trimming took 1 base from V and 5 from J, leaving 17 bases between them. Looked up from germline, CDR1 is LGHNA and CDR2 is YSLEER. The CDR3 region is CASSQGAGGAGTEAFF. In DNA form, the CDR3 reads TGCGCCAGCAGCCAAGGCGCGGGGGGCGCGGGGACTGAAGCTTTCTTT.

The CDR3 spells CASSSWSQGGGKQYF. The CDR3 DNA follows: TGTGCCAGCAGTTCCTGGAGCCAGGGAGGTGGGAAGCAGTACTTC. The chain joins TRBV27 to TRBJ2-7; D is perhaps TRBD2 (6 bases). The CDR3 has 15 residues. V was trimmed by 4 bases and J by 8 bases, leaving 21 bases between them. Germline assignment: CDR1 MNHEY and CDR2 SMNVEV (reference sequence).

V is TRBV15 and J is TRBJ2-7; possible D gene TRBD1, 6 bases. The CDR3 is 15 residues long. V was trimmed by 0 bases and J by 1 base, leaving 10 bases between them. Germline V CDR1 and CDR2: LNHNV, YYDKDF (reference sequence). The DNA for the CDR3 is TGTGCCACCAGCAGAGATCAAGACAGGTCCTACGAGCAGTACTTC. This encodes CATSRDQDRSYEQYF.